Presented here are 19 T cell receptor beta chains from one specimen sequenced in a study of early T cells in non-severe SARS-CoV-2 infection. MiXCR, run by TCRdb on the 5' RACE reads, gives a single entry per CDR3 protein. The sample has 25,000 to 35,000 distinct CDR3 sequences, approximately 4.6% seen once. Sequenced: whole blood. Receptors originate from an adult who was a healthcare worker with PCR-confirmed SARS-CoV-2 infection or an uninfected control (not recorded which).

The chain joins TRBV21-1 to TRBJ2-7; the DNA was not compared with TRBD1, the D call given in the table. TRBV21-1 is a pseudogene. This CDR3 is 13 amino acids long. CDR3 residues: CASTPGHKWEQYF. CDR3 in DNA: TGTGCCAGCACCCCGGGACACAAGTGGGAGCAGTACTTC.

This clonotype appeared a few times. The chain is built from TRBV19 and TRBJ1-2; D not certain. V was clipped by 3 bases and J by 4 bases, with 9 bases between them. Germline CDR1 is LNHDA and CDR2 is SQIVND (reference sequence). The CDR3 length is 13 residues. The CDR3 region has the DNA TGTGCCAGTAGTATGACGGCTCTCTATGGCTACACCTTC. Its protein product is CASSMTALYGYTF.

This clonotype was seen a handful of times. The chain joins TRBV24-1 to TRBJ1-2; D possibly corresponds to TRBD1 (5 bases). The germline V gene encodes CDR1 KGHDR and CDR2 SFDVKD. The CDR3 covers 13 residues. V lost 4 bases and J 0 bases, leaving 5 bases between the germline ends. The CDR3 sequence is CATSETANYGYTF. CDR3 nucleotide sequence: TGTGCCACCAGTGAGACAGCTAACTATGGCTACACCTTC.

Ten or more counts support this clonotype. The chain has TRBV5-1 and TRBJ2-1; the match to TRBD1 covers 7 bases. The germline CDR1 and CDR2 sequences are SGHRS and YFSETQ. The CDR3 contains 14 residues. Trimming took 0 bases from V and 5 from J; bases not matched to a gene: 2. The CDR3 nucleotides read TGCGCCAGCAGCTTGGGACAGGGACACAATGAGCAGTTCTTC. This sequence encodes CASSLGQGHNEQFF.

This clonotype has at least ten counts. The V gene is TRBV5-1, the J gene TRBJ1-5; possibly TRBD1 for D (6 bases). With 5 bases removed from V and 7 bases from J, the gap between germline ends came to 13 bases. Germline lookup yields CDR1 SGHRS and CDR2 YFSETQ. CDR3 size: 13 residues. The CDR3 nucleotides read TGCGCCAGCAGGAAGGGGGTTAACCAGCCCCAGCATTTT. Translated: CASRKGVNQPQHF.

The genes are TRBV27 and TRBJ2-1; 10 nucleotides align to TRBD1. Germline V gene lookup returns CDR1 MNHEY and CDR2 SMNVEV (reference sequence). With V trimmed by 5 bases and J by 1 base, 5 bases remained unmatched. This CDR3 is 16 amino acids long. DNA for the CDR3: TGTGCCAGCAGTCCCGGACAGGGGGTTTCCTACAATGAGCAGTTCTTC. Encoded protein: CASSPGQGVSYNEQFF.

This clonotype was counted ten times or more. The V gene is TRBV11-2, the J gene TRBJ1-1, with unresolved D. V was trimmed by 1 base and J by 1 base, leaving 13 bases between them. CDR1 is SGHAT, CDR2 FQNNGV, per germline. The CDR3 sequence is 16 residues long. The CDR3 sequence is CASSLVPKAGNTEAFF. CDR3 nucleotides: TGTGCCAGCAGCTTAGTCCCAAAGGCGGGGAACACTGAAGCTTTCTTT.

This clonotype was picked up a small number of times. CDR3 protein: CASSLVGADPDYTF. CDR3 DNA: TGCGCCAGCAGCTTGGTGGGGGCCGACCCGGACTACACCTTC. V is TRBV5-1 and J is TRBJ1-2; tentatively, D is TRBD1 (6 bases). This CDR3 comprises 14 residues. Germline CDR1 SGHRS, CDR2 YFSETQ. Trimming removed 0 bases at V and 10 bases at J, with 16 bases between.

This clonotype was seen more than once but under ten times. The chain recombines TRBV28 with TRBJ2-7, with TRBD1 identical over 10 bases. With 7 bases clipped from V and 3 bases from J, the junction kept 15 bases outside the gene matches. The V gene's germline CDR1 is MDHEN and CDR2 SYDVKM. The CDR3 is made up of 17 amino acids. In DNA form, the CDR3 reads TGTGCCAGCACGACAGGGGGCACAAGGAGTTCCTACTACGAGCAGTACTTC. Amino acid sequence: CASTTGGTRSSYYEQYF.

This clonotype was seen repeatedly, ten times or more. The chain has TRBV27 and TRBJ1-5; TRBD1 is a possible D gene (5 bases). CDR3 length equals 14 residues. V lost 0 bases and J lost 3, with 6 bases in between. The germline CDR1 and CDR2 sequences are MNHEY and SMNVEV (reference sequence). CDR3 nucleotide sequence: TGTGCCAGCAGTTTATCGGGGCTCAATCAGCCCCAGCATTTT. It translates to CASSLSGLNQPQHF.

Details on this clonotype: A much larger clone differs by one base, so this may be a read error. The chain carries TRBV18 and TRBJ1-2, with no clear D. There are 13 residues in the CDR3. Looked up from germline, CDR1 is KGHSH and CDR2 is LQKENI. Trimming cost V 5 bases and J 0 bases, with 7 bases left between them. The chain's CDR3 is CASSSGTNYGYTF. DNA for the CDR3: TGTGCCAGCTCATCTGGAACTAACTATGGCTACACCTTC.

This clonotype was counted ten times or more. The chain carries TRBV10-3 and TRBJ2-7, with D unclear. The CDR3 consists of 12 residues. The germline V gene has CDR1 ENHRY and CDR2 SYGVKD. Trimming cost V 3 bases and J 2 bases, with 5 bases left between them. CDR3 nucleotide sequence: TGTGCCATCAGTGACCTCACCTACGAGCAGTACTTC. Translation gives CAISDLTYEQYF.

This clonotype occurred many times. This chain links TRBV7-9 with TRBJ2-1; 9 bases are a match to TRBD2. V lost 5 bases to trimming and J lost 0 bases; unmatched junction nucleotides: 5. In germline, CDR1 is SEHNR, CDR2 FQNEAQ (reference sequence). The CDR3 runs 16 residues. Written as DNA, the CDR3 is TGTGCCAGCAGCCTGAGCGGGAGGAGCTCCTACAATGAGCAGTTCTTC. This sequence encodes CASSLSGRSSYNEQFF.

This clonotype came up many times. This chain links TRBV7-9 with TRBJ1-1; 7 bases are a match to TRBD1. J lost 5 bases, V lost 5 bases, and 14 bases had no gene match. This CDR3 has 16 residues. Germline CDR1 reads SEHNR; CDR2 reads FQNEAQ (reference sequence). Written as DNA, the CDR3 is TGTGCCAGCAGCCCAACCGGACAGGTCGGTTTAACTGAAGCTTTCTTT. It specifies CASSPTGQVGLTEAFF.

The rearrangement joins TRBV12-3 or TRBV12-4 to TRBJ1-2, with no clear D. The CDR3 runs to 14 residues. V lost 3 bases to trimming and J lost 8 bases, with 16 bases between them. Here the CDR3 DNA reads TGTGCCAGCAGTTTTGCCCCCGTAAGGGCAGGCTACACCTTC. Translation: CASSFAPVRAGYTF.

Sample share makes this clonotype medium-sized (0.01 to 0.1%). This chain links TRBV3-1 with TRBJ1-1, with 9 nucleotides matching TRBD1. The V gene's germline CDR1 is LGHDT and CDR2 YNNKEL (reference sequence). This CDR3 has 18 residues. J lost 0 bases, V lost 4 bases, and 12 bases had no gene match. The CDR3 is CASSRRTSGQGLNTEAFF. The DNA of the CDR3 is TGTGCCAGCAGCCGGCGTACATCGGGACAGGGATTGAACACTGAAGCTTTCTTT. The whole variable domain, filled in from reference TRBV3-1 and TRBJ1-1, reads DTAVSQTPKYLVTQMGNDKSIKCEQNLGHDTMYWYKQDSKKFLKIMFSYNNKELIINETVPNRFSPKSPDKAHLNLHINSLELGDSAVYFCASSRRTSGQGLNTEAFFGQGTRLTVV.

This clonotype was recorded a few times. The chain uses TRBV12-3 or TRBV12-4 and TRBJ2-6; maybe TRBD1 (5 bases). V dropped 5 bases and J dropped 4 bases, with 12 bases sitting between them. The CDR3 sequence is 15 residues long. The CDR3 spells CASSARQTGANVLTF. In nucleotides, the CDR3 is TGTGCCAGCAGTGCCCGACAGACCGGGGCCAACGTCCTGACTTTC.

This clonotype was detected ten times or more. The chain couples TRBV18 to TRBJ2-2; 9 nucleotides line up with TRBD2. CDR3 size: 18 residues. CDR1 and CDR2 (germline): KGHSH, LQKENI. V lost 2 bases to trimming and J lost 2 bases; unmatched junction nucleotides: 9. CDR3 protein: CASSPKSRGLANTGELFF. CDR3 bases: TGTGCCAGCTCACCAAAAAGCAGGGGACTAGCTAACACCGGGGAGCTGTTTTTT.

This clonotype was seen at least ten times. The chain joins TRBV20-1 to TRBJ2-7, with 7 bases that match TRBD1. Germline V gives CDR1 DFQATT, CDR2 SNEGSKA (reference sequence). The junction had 6 bases not matched to a gene; V was cut back by 8 bases and J by 2 bases. This CDR3 region has 12 residues. The CDR3 nucleotides read TGCAGTCCCCAGGGACAGCCCTACGAGCAGTACTTC. This translates into CSPQGQPYEQYF.